Listed below are T cell receptor beta chains from one sample, sequenced in a study of T cells in tumors after PD-1 blockade. Generated by immunoSEQ multiplex PCR, the TCRdb table keeps only in-frame clones and is missing some. This table holds about 48,000 clones, about 84% found once. The sequencing used PBMCs, collected before anti-PD-1 treatment. Receptor source: a human donor with basal cell carcinoma. CDR3s include the opening cysteine and the closing phenylalanine or tryptophan. A D gene is named only where the DNA matches it firmly. Clone size is not always given. Where it is, it says once, few, many or a class for expanded clones.

V gene	clone size	D gene	J gene	CDR3 length	CDR3 protein	CDR3 DNA
TRBV5-1	-	-	TRBJ2-5	15	CASSLEGSRQETQYF	TGCGCCAGCAGCTTGGAAGGATCCAGGCAAGAGACCCAGTACTTC
TRBV6-2/TRBV6-3	once	TRBD1	TRBJ1-2	14	CASSSPTGFRGYTF	TGTGCCAGCAGTTCACCGACAGGGTTTCGAGGCTACACCTTC
TRBV5-6	-	-	TRBJ1-1	14	CASSKVRVSREAFF	TGTGCCAGCAGCAAAGTACGGGTATCGCGGGAGGCTTTCTTT
TRBV30	-	-	TRBJ1-1	16	CASGNLRGPMNTEAFF	TGTGCCTCCGGTAACCTCAGGGGACCGATGAACACTGAAGCTTTCTTT
TRBV6-4	-	TRBD2	TRBJ2-2	15	CASSVAAGDTGELFF	TGTGCCAGCAGTGTAGCAGCGGGGGACACCGGGGAGCTGTTTTTT
TRBV14	-	-	TRBJ2-5	13	CASSWGEKETQYF	TGTGCCAGCAGCTGGGGAGAAAAAGAGACCCAGTACTTC
TRBV6-5	-	TRBD1	TRBJ1-1	15	CASSRGQGSDTEAFF	TGTGCCAGCAGCCGCGGACAGGGAAGTGACACTGAAGCTTTCTTT
TRBV24-1	-	-	TRBJ2-2	18	CATSDNKGGSGNTGELFF	TGTGCCACCAGTGATAATAAGGGGGGATCAGGAAACACCGGGGAGCTGTTTTTT
TRBV30	-	-	TRBJ2-7	15	CAWSARQGNSYEQYF	TGTGCCTGGAGTGCCCGCCAGGGAAACTCCTACGAGCAGTACTTC
TRBV5-5	-	-	TRBJ1-5	15	CASSFGQISNQPQHF	TGTGCCAGCAGCTTTGGACAGATTAGCAATCAGCCCCAGCATTTT
TRBV18	-	-	TRBJ2-7	14	CASSPGTPAYEQYF	TGTGCCAGCTCACCTGGGACGCCCGCCTACGAGCAGTACTTC
TRBV25-1	-	-	TRBJ2-5	16	CASSESGRGGQETQYF	TGTGCCAGCAGTGAATCGGGCAGGGGTGGGCAAGAGACCCAGTACTTC
TRBV18	-	TRBD1	TRBJ2-7	14	CASSGRDSSYEQYF	TGTGCCAGCTCGGGTCGGGACAGCTCCTACGAGCAGTACTTC
TRBV18	-	-	TRBJ1-2	16	CASSPPSGQGSRGYTF	TGTGCCAGCTCACCACCATCCGGACAAGGGAGTCGGGGCTACACCTTC
TRBV9	-	-	TRBJ1-1	15	CASSVERVADTEAFF	TGTGCCAGCAGCGTAGAAAGGGTGGCGGACACTGAAGCTTTCTTT
TRBV28	-	-	TRBJ2-2	13	CASSSRAGGELFF	TGTGCCAGCAGTTCGAGGGCGGGCGGGGAGCTGTTTTTT
TRBV6-5	-	-	TRBJ1-1	13	CASIRGGATEAFF	TGTGCCAGCATAAGGGGTGGGGCGACTGAAGCTTTCTTT
TRBV6-5	-	-	TRBJ1-1	15	CASSRPPHVSTEAFF	TGTGCCAGCAGCCGTCCTCCTCATGTGTCCACTGAAGCTTTCTTT
TRBV14	-	-	TRBJ2-7	16	CASSPYGKGSSYEQYF	TGTGCCAGCAGCCCCTACGGGAAAGGGTCCTCGTACGAGCAGTACTTC
TRBV5-1	-	-	TRBJ2-5	15	CASKFFHSYQETQYF	TGCGCCAGCAAATTTTTCCACAGTTACCAAGAGACCCAGTACTTC
TRBV19	-	-	TRBJ1-2	12	CASTRDSYGYTF	TGTGCCAGTACCAGGGACTCTTATGGCTACACCTTC
TRBV5-6	-	-	TRBJ2-6	15	CASSLRGTGANVLTF	TGTGCCAGCAGCTTGCGGGGCACTGGGGCCAACGTCCTGACTTTC
TRBV19	-	-	TRBJ1-2	15	CASSPGSEVYYGYTF	TGTGCCAGTAGCCCTGGGTCAGAAGTTTACTATGGCTACACCTTC
TRBV18	-	TRBD1	TRBJ1-5	15	CASSLRTGGDQPQHF	TGTGCCAGCTCACTACGGACAGGGGGCGATCAGCCCCAGCATTTT
TRBV6-2/TRBV6-3	-	-	TRBJ2-3	15	CASSYSRGRSDTQYF	TGTGCCAGCAGTTACTCGAGGGGGAGATCAGATACGCAGTATTTT
TRBV18	-	-	TRBJ1-2	15	CASSLQQGDLGGYTF	TGTGCCAGCTCACTTCAACAGGGCGACCTTGGTGGCTACACCTTC
TRBV12-3/TRBV12-4	once	-	TRBJ1-2	13	CASSLVGSNGYTF	TGTGCCAGCAGTTTAGTCGGGTCTAATGGCTACACCTTC
TRBV4-2	-	-	TRBJ1-5	16	CASSQEGGRFNQPQHF	TGTGCCAGCAGCCAAGAAGGCGGCAGATTCAATCAGCCCCAGCATTTT
TRBV12-3/TRBV12-4	-	-	TRBJ1-2	13	CASAKQGAYGYTF	TGTGCCAGCGCAAAACAGGGCGCCTATGGCTACACCTTC
TRBV7-9	-	TRBD2	TRBJ2-2	15	CASSLARGGAGELFF	TGTGCCAGCAGCTTAGCACGCGGGGGTGCCGGGGAGCTGTTTTTT
TRBV19	-	-	TRBJ2-6	14	CASTLTSGANVLTF	TGTGCCAGTACCCTCACCTCTGGGGCCAACGTCCTGACTTTC
TRBV13	once	TRBD1	TRBJ1-2	16	CASSLGLGQGSYGYTF	TGTGCCAGCAGCTTAGGATTAGGACAGGGGAGTTATGGCTACACCTTC
TRBV30	-	-	TRBJ2-6	12	CAWMNGANVLTF	TGTGCCTGGATGAATGGGGCCAACGTCCTGACTTTC
TRBV15	-	-	TRBJ2-1	13	CATSRAGVNEQFF	TGTGCCACCAGCAGGGCAGGGGTGAATGAGCAGTTCTTC
TRBV5-1	-	-	TRBJ2-5	13	CASSSWSQETQYF	TGCGCCAGCAGCTCCTGGTCGCAAGAGACCCAGTACTTC
TRBV3-1/TRBV3-2	-	-	TRBJ1-5	13	CASSLGRNQPQHF	TGTGCCAGCAGCCTTGGACGAAATCAGCCCCAGCATTTT
TRBV6-4	-	-	TRBJ1-4	14	CASINWTANEKLFF	TGTGCCAGCATTAACTGGACAGCAAATGAAAAACTGTTTTTT
TRBV3-1/TRBV3-2	-	TRBD2	TRBJ2-1	14	CASSPGLAGDEQFF	TGTGCCAGCAGCCCTGGACTAGCGGGGGATGAGCAGTTCTTC
TRBV5-3	-	-	TRBJ2-7	14	CARSRRGISYEQYF	TGTGCCAGAAGTCGGAGGGGAATCTCCTACGAGCAGTACTTC
TRBV9	-	-	TRBJ2-3	15	CASSVAGGILDTQYF	TGTGCCAGCAGCGTAGCCGGGGGTATATTAGATACGCAGTATTTT
TRBV14	-	-	TRBJ2-2	12	CASSRPGRRLFF	TGTGCCAGCAGCCGCCCCGGCAGGCGGCTGTTTTTT
TRBV12-3/TRBV12-4	-	-	TRBJ2-3	13	CASSLTRADTQYF	TGTGCCAGCAGTTTAACCAGGGCAGATACGCAGTATTTT
TRBV11-1	-	TRBD1	TRBJ2-1	15	CASSSRTGTYNEQFF	TGTGCCAGCAGCTCACGGACAGGGACTTACAATGAGCAGTTCTTC
TRBV28	-	-	TRBJ1-4	15	CASSVIQGTNEKLFF	TGTGCCAGCAGTGTCATACAGGGAACTAATGAAAAACTGTTTTTT
TRBV29-1	few	TRBD1	TRBJ1-2	13	CSDVGQLNYGYTF	TGCAGCGATGTGGGACAGCTCAACTATGGCTACACCTTC
TRBV3-1/TRBV3-2	-	-	TRBJ2-1	12	CASSQDAYEQFF	TGTGCCAGCAGCCAAGACGCATATGAGCAGTTCTTC